The 12 T cell receptor beta chains below come from one sample, sequenced in a study of T cells in Graves' hyperthyroidism and ophthalmopathy. RNA transcripts yielded amplified TCR beta CDR3 regions. Researchers ran a first-round RT-PCR on the TCR CDR3 using the HTBI primer set. TCRdb reprocessed the multiplex PCR reads with MiXCR, giving one entry per CDR3 protein. The data contain around 700,000 distinct CDR3 sequences, 35% of them singletons. The sample taken for sequencing was blood. The receptor set was obtained from a woman aged 35 to 49 with Graves' hyperthyroidism.

This sequence joins TRBV19 and TRBJ1-2, with 10 bases fitting TRBD1. This CDR3 is built from 15 residues. Germline V gene lookup returns CDR1 LNHDA and CDR2 SQIVND (reference sequence). With 1 base clipped from V and 2 bases from J, the junction kept 1 base outside the gene matches. The CDR3 DNA sequence: TGTGCCAGTAGTATAGGGGGACAGGGGAACTATGGCTACACCTTC. It encodes CASSIGGQGNYGYTF.

This sequence joins TRBV10-3 and TRBJ1-2, with a tentative D call TRBD1 (6 bases). Looked up from germline, CDR1 is ENHRY and CDR2 is SYGVKD. V lost 7 bases and J lost 2, with 14 bases in between. CDR3 size: 14 residues. The CDR3 DNA reads as TGTGCCATCACGGCCGGGGGGGCGAACTATGGCTACACCTTC. Encoded protein: CAITAGGANYGYTF.

This clonotype has a count of ten or more. V is TRBV20-1 and J is TRBJ2-5; tentatively, D is TRBD1 (5 bases). From germline, CDR1 is DFQATT and CDR2 SNEGSKA (reference sequence). The CDR3 has 16 amino acids. Trimming stripped 0 bases from V and 2 bases from J, with 16 bases between. CDR3 DNA sequence: TGCAGTGCTAGAGATATTGGAGACAGCCTGCAAGAGACCCAGTACTTC. Encoded protein: CSARDIGDSLQETQYF.

As for this clonotype: Possible read error: a much larger clone is one base away. This chain joins TRBV7-6 and TRBJ1-3; 7 bases map to TRBD1. The germline CDR1 and CDR2 sequences are SGHVS and FNYEAQ. The CDR3 consists of 18 residues. V gave up 8 bases and J gave up 0 bases; unmatched junction bases: 16. The CDR3 region is CASGAGAETGSSGNTIYF. The CDR3 DNA sequence: TGTGCCAGCGGCGCGGGGGCCGAGACAGGGAGCTCTGGAAACACCATATATTTT.

This clonotype was observed a few times. The chain's CDR3 is CASSFIVGVQGNGQPQHF. The CDR3 nucleotides read TGTGCCAGCAGTTTTATTGTTGGGGTTCAGGGGAACGGGCAGCCCCAGCATTTT. The chain couples TRBV12-3 or TRBV12-4 to TRBJ1-5; a possible D gene is TRBD1 (6 bases). There are 18 residues in the CDR3. V dropped 3 bases and J dropped 7 bases, with 25 bases sitting between them.

This chain links TRBV10-3 with TRBJ1-1; 7 bases are a match to TRBD1. Germline V gene data show CDR1 as ENHRY and CDR2 as SYGVKD. Trimming at V came to 3 bases and at J to 11 bases, leaving 12 bases not matched to a gene. CDR3 length: 14 amino acids. CDR3 sequence (DNA): TGTGCCATCAGTGAAGAGGGCGGGACAGCGAAGGCTTTCTTT. Protein product: CAISEEGGTAKAFF.

The J gene is TRBJ2-7, the V gene TRBV29-1, with D possibly TRBD2 on 5 matching bases. Trimming took 8 bases from V and 7 from J, leaving 21 bases between them. Germline CDR1 and CDR2: SQVTM and ANQGSEA. The CDR3 spans 13 residues. The CDR3 nucleotides are TGCAGCATTTTTTCGGGATCGCACAATGAGCAGTACTTC. Translated, it gives CSIFSGSHNEQYF.

This clonotype showed up many times. The chain links TRBV3-1 to TRBJ2-7, with 9 bases fitting TRBD1. Germline loops: CDR1 LGHDT, CDR2 YNNKEL (reference sequence). This CDR3 region has 15 residues. The J segment lost 3 bases and the V segment lost 1 base, leaving 4 bases of the junction unmatched. In DNA, the CDR3 is TGTGCCAGCAGCCAAGGCTGGGGACAGGGCTACGAGCAGTACTTC. It codes for CASSQGWGQGYEQYF.

This clonotype was seen only a few times. The J gene is TRBJ2-7, the V gene TRBV28; TRBD2 might be the D (5 bases). This CDR3 is 15 amino acids long. V was trimmed by 4 bases and J by 2 bases, leaving 15 bases between them. CDR1 is MDHEN and CDR2 is SYDVKM in the germline V gene. The CDR3 is CASSSSTASTYEQYF. The CDR3 bases are TGTGCCAGCAGTTCCAGCACCGCTAGCACCTACGAGCAGTACTTC. The full variable domain, with the rest looked up from reference TRBV28 and TRBJ2-7, is DVKVTQSSRYLVKRTGEKVFLECVQDMDHENMFWYRQDPGLGLRLIYFSYDVKMKEKGDIPEGYSVSREKKERFSLILESASTNQTSMYLCASSSSTASTYEQYFGPGTRLTVT.

The rearrangement uses TRBV20-1 and TRBJ2-2, with 11 bases identical to TRBD2. The CDR3 covers 15 residues. The ends lost 1 base at V and 7 bases at J; junction bases unmatched: 5. Per the germline V gene, CDR1 is DFQATT and CDR2 is SNEGSKA (reference sequence). The CDR3 protein is CSARGLAGGFGELFF. In nucleotides, the CDR3 is TGCAGTGCTAGAGGATTAGCGGGGGGGTTCGGGGAGCTGTTTTTT.

This sequence joins TRBV7-9 and TRBJ2-7, with 7 bases lining up with TRBD1. Losses at the gene ends were 10 bases for V and 5 bases for J; bases not matched to a gene: 14. CDR1 and CDR2 from the germline V gene are SEHNR and FQNEAQ (reference sequence). The CDR3 is 14 residues long. CDR3: CATNRVGGFDEQYF. In DNA form, the CDR3 reads TGTGCCACCAATCGGGTAGGGGGCTTCGACGAGCAGTACTTC.

This clonotype was seen ten or more times. The V call is TRBV10-3, the J call TRBJ1-1; D remains ambiguous. The CDR3 is 14 amino acids. Trimming took off 7 bases at V and 4 bases at J, with 16 bases between the two ends. Germline CDR1 is ENHRY and CDR2 is SYGVKD. The CDR3 DNA is TGTGCCATCAAGCCTCTTTTTGAGGGCACTGAAGCTTTCTTT. Amino acid sequence: CAIKPLFEGTEAFF.